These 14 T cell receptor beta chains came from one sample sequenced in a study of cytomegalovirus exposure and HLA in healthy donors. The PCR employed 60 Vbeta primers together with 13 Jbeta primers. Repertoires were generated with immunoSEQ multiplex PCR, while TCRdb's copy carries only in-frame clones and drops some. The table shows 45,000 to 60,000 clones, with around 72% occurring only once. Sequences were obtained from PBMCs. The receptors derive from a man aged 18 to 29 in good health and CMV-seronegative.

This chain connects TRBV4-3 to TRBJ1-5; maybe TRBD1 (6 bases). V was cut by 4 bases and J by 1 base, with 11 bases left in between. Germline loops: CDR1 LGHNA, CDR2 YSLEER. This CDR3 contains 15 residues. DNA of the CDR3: TGCGCCAGCAGCCCGGACAGAGGCAGCAATCAGCCCCAGCATTTT. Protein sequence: CASSPDRGSNQPQHF.

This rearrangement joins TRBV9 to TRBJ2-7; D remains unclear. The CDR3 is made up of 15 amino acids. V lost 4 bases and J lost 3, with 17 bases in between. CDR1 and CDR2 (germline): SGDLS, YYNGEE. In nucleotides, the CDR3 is TGTGCCAGCAGCCAGACCGCTACAGCCCTCTACGAGCAGTACTTC. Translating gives CASSQTATALYEQYF. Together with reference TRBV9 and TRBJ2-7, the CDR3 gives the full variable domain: DSGVTQTPKHLITATGQRVTLRCSPRSGDLSVYWYQQSLDQGLQFLIQYYNGEERAKGNILERFSAQQFPDLHSELNLSSLELGDSALYFCASSQTATALYEQYFGPGTRLTVT.

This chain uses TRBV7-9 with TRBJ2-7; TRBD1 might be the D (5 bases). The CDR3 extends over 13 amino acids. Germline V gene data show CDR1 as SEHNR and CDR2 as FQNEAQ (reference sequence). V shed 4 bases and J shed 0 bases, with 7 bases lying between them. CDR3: CASSSQVSYEQYF. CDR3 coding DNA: TGTGCCAGCAGCTCACAGGTCTCCTACGAGCAGTACTTC.

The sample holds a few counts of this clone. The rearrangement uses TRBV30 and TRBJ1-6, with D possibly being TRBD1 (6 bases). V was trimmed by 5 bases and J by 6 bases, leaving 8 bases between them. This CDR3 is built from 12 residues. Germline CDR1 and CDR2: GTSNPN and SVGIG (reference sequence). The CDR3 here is CAWYRANSPLHF. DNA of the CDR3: TGTGCCTGGTACAGGGCTAATTCACCCCTCCACTTT.

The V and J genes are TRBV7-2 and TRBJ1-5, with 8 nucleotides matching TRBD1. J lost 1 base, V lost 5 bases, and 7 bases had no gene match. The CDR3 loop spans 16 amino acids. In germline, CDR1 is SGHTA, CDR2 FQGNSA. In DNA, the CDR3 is TGTGCCAGCAGCCTCAGGGACAGGAGGAGCAATCAGCCCCAGCATTTT. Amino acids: CASSLRDRRSNQPQHF.

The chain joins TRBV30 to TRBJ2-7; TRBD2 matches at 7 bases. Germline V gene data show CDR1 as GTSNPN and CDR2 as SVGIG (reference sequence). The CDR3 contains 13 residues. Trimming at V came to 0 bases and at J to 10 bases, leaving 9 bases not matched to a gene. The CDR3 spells CAWSVLVAGPQYF. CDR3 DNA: TGTGCCTGGAGTGTATTGGTAGCGGGCCCCCAGTACTTC.

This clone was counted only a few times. CDR3 protein: CAWQGGDSPLHF. CDR3 sequence (DNA): TGTGCCTGGCAGGGTGGGGATTCACCCCTCCACTTT. The V and J genes are TRBV30 and TRBJ1-6, with D possibly matching TRBD1 (5 bases). There are 12 residues in the CDR3. Deletions cut 5 bases from V and 8 bases from J, with 10 bases between. The germline V gene encodes CDR1 GTSNPN and CDR2 SVGIG (reference sequence). The variable domain in full, completed from reference TRBV30 and TRBJ1-6, reads SQTIHQWPATLVQPVGSPLSLECTVEGTSNPNLYWYRQAAGRGLQLLFYSVGIGQISSEVPQNLSASRPQDRQFILSSKKLLLSDSGFYLCAWQGGDSPLHFGNGTRLTVT.

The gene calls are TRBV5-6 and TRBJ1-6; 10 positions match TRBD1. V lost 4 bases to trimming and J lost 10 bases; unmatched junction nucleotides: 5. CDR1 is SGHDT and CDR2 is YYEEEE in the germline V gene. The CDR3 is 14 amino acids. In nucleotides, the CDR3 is TGTGCCAGCAGCCTAGGACAGGGGGACTCACCCCTCCACTTT. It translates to CASSLGQGDSPLHF.

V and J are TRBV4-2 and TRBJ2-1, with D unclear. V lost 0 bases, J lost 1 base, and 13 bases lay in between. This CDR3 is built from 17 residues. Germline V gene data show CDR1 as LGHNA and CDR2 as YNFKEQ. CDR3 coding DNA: TGTGCCAGCAGCCAAGATCGCGGCTGGAAGTCCTACAATGAGCAGTTCTTC. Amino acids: CASSQDRGWKSYNEQFF.

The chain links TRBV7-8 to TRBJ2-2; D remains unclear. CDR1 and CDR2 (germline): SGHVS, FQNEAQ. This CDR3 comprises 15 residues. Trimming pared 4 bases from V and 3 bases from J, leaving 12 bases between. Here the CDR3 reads CASSSTIAYTGELFF. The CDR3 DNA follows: TGTGCCAGCAGCTCCACGATTGCGTACACCGGGGAGCTGTTTTTT.

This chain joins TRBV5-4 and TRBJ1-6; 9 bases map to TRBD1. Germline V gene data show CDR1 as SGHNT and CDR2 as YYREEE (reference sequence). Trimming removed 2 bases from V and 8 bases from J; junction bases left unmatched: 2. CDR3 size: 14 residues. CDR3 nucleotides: TGTGCCAGCAGCTTACAGGGGGCGGATTCACCCCTCCACTTT. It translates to CASSLQGADSPLHF.

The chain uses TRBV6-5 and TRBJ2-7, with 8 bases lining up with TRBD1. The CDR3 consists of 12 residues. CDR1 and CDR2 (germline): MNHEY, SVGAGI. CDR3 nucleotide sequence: TGTGTCAGGACAGGGAGAAACTACGAGCAGTACTTC. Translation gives CVRTGRNYEQYF.

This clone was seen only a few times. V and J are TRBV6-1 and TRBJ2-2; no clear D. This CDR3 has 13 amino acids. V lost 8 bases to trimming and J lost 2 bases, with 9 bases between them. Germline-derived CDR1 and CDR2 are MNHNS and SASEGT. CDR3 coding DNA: TGTGCCAGCGGAGAGCACAACACCGGGGAGCTGTTTTTT. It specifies CASGEHNTGELFF.

CDR3 sequence reads: CASSPGTGNQPQHF. CDR3 sequence (DNA): TGTGCCAGCAGTCCAGGGACTGGCAATCAGCCCCAGCATTTT. The V gene is TRBV7-8, the J gene TRBJ1-5, with D perhaps matching TRBD1 (5 bases). The CDR3 loop spans 14 amino acids. V shed 6 bases and J shed 2 bases, with 11 bases lying between them. Per germline, CDR1 SGHVS and CDR2 FQNEAQ.